This T cell receptor beta chain was captured by sequencing in a study of control samples from healthy donors and cancer patients. Sequencing used immunoSEQ multiplex PCR; TCRdb keeps in-frame clones, though not all of them. In the table there are tens of thousands of clones, more than 65% of which are singletons. Germline loops: CDR1 MGHRA, CDR2 YSYEKL. The length of the CDR3 is 14 residues. V was clipped by 2 bases and J by 8 bases, with 12 bases between them. The V call is TRBV4-1, the J call TRBJ1-4; no clear D gene. Source material: formalin-fixed, paraffin-embedded tissue. The receptor was isolated from a male donor with melanoma. The CDR3 DNA is TGCGCCAGCAGCCAAACCCGTACTGGGGAAAAACTGTTTTTT. It specifies CASSQTRTGEKLFF.